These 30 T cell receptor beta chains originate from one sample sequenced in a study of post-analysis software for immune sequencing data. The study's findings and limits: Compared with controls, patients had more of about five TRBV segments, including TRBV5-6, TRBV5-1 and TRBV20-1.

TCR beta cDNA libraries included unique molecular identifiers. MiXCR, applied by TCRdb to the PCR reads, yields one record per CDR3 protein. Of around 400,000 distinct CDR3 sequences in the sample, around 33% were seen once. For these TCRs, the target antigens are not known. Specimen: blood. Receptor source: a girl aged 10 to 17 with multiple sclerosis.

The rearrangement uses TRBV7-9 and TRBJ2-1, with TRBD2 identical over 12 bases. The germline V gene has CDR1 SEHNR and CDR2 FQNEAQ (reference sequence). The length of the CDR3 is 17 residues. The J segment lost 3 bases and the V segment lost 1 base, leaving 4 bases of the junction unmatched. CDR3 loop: CASSLGTSGELYNEQFF. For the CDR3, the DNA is TGTGCCAGCAGCTTAGGGACTAGCGGGGAGCTCTACAATGAGCAGTTCTTC.

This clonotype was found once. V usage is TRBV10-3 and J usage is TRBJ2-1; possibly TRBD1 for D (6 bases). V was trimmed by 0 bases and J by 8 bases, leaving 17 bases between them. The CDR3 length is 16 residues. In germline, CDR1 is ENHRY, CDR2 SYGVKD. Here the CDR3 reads CAISESKGVVVDEQFF. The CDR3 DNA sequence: TGTGCCATCAGTGAGTCGAAGGGGGTGGTTGTGGATGAGCAGTTCTTC.

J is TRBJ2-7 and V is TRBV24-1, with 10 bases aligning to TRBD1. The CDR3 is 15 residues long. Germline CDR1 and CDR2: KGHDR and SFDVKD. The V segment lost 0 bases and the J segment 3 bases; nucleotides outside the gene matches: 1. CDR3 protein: CATSDLRTGGYEQYF. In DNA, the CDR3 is TGTGCCACCAGTGATTTGCGGACAGGGGGCTACGAGCAGTACTTC.

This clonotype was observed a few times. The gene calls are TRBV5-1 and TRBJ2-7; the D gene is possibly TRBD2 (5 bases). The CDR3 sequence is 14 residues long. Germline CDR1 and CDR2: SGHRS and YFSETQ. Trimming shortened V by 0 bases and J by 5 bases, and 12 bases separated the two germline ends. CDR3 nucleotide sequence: TGCGCCAGCAGCTTGGACGGGATGTCCCACGAGCAGTACTTC. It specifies CASSLDGMSHEQYF.

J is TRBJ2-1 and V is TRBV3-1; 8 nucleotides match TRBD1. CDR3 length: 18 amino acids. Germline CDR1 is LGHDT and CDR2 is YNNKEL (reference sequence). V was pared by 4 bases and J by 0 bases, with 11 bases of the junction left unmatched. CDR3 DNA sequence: TGTGCCAGCAGCCGTGGACAGGGCGAACTCAGCTCCTACAATGAGCAGTTCTTC. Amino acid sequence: CASSRGQGELSSYNEQFF.

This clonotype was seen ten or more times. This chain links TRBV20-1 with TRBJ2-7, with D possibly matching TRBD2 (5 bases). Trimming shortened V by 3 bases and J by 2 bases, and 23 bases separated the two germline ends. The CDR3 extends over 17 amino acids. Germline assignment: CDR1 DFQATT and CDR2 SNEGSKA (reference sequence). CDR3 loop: CSASSWREGLVPYEQYF. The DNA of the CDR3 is TGCAGTGCTAGTTCCTGGCGAGAGGGCCTGGTCCCCTACGAGCAGTACTTC.

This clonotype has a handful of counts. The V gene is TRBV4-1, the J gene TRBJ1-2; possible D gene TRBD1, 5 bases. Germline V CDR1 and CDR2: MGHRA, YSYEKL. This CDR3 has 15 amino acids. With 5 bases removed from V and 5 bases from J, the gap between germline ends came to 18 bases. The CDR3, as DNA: TGCGCCAGCAGCGAACCCTTCAGGGTTGGGTATGGCTACACCTTC. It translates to CASSEPFRVGYGYTF.

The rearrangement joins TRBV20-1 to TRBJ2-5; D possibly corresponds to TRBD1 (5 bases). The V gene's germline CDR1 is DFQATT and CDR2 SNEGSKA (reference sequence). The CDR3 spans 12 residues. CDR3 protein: CNAKTVQETQYF. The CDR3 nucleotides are TGCAATGCCAAGACAGTCCAAGAGACCCAGTACTTC.

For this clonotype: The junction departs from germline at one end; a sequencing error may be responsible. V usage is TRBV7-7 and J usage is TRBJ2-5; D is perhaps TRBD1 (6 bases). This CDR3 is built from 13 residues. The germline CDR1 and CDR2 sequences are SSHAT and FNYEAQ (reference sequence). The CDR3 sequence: CASSWGREETQYF. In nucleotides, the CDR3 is TGTGCTAGCAGTTGGGGGCGGGAAGAGACCCAGTACTTC.

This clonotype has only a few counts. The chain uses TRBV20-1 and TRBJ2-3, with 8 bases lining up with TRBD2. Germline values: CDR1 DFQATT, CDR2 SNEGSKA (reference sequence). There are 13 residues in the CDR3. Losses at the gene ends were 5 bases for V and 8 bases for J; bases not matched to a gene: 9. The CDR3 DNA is TGCAGTGCTCCCGCACACGGGGGGGTTACGCAGTATTTT. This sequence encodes CSAPAHGGVTQYF.

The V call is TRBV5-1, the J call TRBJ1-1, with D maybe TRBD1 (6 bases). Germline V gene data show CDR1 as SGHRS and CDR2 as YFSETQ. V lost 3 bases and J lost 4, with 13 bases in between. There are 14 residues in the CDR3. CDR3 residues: CASSWGRGPTEAFF. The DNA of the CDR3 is TGCGCCAGCAGCTGGGGACGGGGGCCCACTGAAGCTTTCTTT.

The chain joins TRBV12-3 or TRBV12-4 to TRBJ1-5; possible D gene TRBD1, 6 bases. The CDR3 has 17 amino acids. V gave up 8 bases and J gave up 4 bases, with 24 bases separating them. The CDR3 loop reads CASLGGEGRGANQPQHF. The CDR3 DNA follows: TGTGCCAGCCTTGGAGGGGAGGGCAGGGGCGCTAATCAGCCCCAGCATTTT.

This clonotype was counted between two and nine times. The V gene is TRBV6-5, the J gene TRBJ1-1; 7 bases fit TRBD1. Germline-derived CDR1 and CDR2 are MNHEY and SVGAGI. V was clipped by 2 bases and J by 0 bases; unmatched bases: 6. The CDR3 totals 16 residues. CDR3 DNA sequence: TGTGCCAGCAGTTACGACGGAGGGGGCCTGAACACTGAAGCTTTCTTT. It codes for CASSYDGGGLNTEAFF.

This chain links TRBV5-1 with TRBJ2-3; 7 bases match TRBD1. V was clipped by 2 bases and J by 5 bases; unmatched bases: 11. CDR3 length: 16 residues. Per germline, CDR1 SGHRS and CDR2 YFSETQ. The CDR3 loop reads CASSFGTALAGDTQYF. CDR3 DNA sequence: TGCGCCAGCAGCTTCGGGACAGCCCTCGCCGGAGATACGCAGTATTTT.

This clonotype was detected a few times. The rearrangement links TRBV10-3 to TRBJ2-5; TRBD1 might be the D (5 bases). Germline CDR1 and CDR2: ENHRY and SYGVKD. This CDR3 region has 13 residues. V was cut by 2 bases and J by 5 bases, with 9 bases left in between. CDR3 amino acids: CAISERGAETQYF. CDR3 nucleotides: TGTGCCATCAGTGAGAGGGGCGCGGAGACCCAGTACTTC.

The CDR3 DNA is TGCGCCAGCAGCTTGAGAGGGGGGGCCGACAATGAGCAGTTCTTC. Its protein is CASSLRGGADNEQFF. The V and J genes are TRBV5-1 and TRBJ2-1, with a tentative D call TRBD2 (7 bases). V was trimmed by 1 base and J by 5 bases, leaving 13 bases between them. CDR3 length: 15 amino acids. The germline gives CDR1 SGHRS, CDR2 YFSETQ.

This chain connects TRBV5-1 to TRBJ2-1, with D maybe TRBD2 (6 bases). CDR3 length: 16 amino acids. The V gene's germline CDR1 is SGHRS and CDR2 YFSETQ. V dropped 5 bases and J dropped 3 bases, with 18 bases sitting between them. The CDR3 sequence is CASRDPGAGHYNEQFF. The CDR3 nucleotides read TGCGCCAGCAGGGATCCGGGCGCGGGGCACTACAATGAGCAGTTCTTC.

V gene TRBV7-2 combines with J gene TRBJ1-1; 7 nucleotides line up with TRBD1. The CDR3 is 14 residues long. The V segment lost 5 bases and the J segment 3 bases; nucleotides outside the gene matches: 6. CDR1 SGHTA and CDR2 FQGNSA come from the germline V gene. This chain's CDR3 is CASSAQGGHTEAFF. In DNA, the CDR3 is TGTGCCAGCAGCGCTCAGGGGGGGCACACTGAAGCTTTCTTT.

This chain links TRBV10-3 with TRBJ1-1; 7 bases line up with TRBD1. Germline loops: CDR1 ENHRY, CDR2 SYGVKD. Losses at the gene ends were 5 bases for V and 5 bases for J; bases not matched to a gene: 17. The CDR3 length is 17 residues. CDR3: CAISPLMGEGAATEAFF. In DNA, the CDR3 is TGTGCCATCAGTCCGCTTATGGGTGAGGGGGCGGCTACTGAAGCTTTCTTT.

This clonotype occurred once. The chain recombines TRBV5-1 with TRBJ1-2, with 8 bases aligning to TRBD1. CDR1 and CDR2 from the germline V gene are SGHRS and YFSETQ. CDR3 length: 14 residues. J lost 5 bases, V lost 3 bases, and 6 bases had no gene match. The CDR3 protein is CASSWQGARYGYTF. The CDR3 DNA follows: TGCGCCAGCAGCTGGCAGGGGGCGCGGTATGGCTACACCTTC.

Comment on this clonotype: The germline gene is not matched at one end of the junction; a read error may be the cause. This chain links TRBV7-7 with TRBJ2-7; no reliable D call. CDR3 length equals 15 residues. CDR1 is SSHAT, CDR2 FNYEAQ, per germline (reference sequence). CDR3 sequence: CASSSSNGPLSEQYF. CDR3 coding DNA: TGTGCTAGCAGCTCCTCTAATGGCCCGCTGAGTGAGCAGTACTTC.

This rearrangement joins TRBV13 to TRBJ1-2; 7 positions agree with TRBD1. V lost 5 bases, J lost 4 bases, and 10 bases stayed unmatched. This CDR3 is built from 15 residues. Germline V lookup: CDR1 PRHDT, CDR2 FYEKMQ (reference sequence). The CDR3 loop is CASSTTGVRRYGYTF. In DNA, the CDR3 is TGTGCCAGCAGCACAACAGGGGTTCGGCGCTATGGCTACACCTTC.

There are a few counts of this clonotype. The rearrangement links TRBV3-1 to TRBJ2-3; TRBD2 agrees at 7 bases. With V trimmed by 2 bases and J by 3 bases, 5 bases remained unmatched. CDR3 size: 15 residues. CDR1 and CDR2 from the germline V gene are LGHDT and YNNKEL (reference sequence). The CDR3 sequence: CASSQPLARTDTQYF. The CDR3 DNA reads TGTGCCAGCAGCCAACCACTAGCGAGGACAGATACGCAGTATTTT.

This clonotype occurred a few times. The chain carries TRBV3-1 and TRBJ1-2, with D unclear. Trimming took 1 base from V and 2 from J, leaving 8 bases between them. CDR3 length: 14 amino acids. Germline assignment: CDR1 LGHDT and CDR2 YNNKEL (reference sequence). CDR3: CASSQAGKNYGYTF. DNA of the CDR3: TGTGCCAGCAGCCAAGCGGGAAAGAACTATGGCTACACCTTC.

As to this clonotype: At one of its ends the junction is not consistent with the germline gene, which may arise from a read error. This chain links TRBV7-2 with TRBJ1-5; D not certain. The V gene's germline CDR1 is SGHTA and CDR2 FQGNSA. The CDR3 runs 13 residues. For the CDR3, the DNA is TGCGCCAGCAGCTTGTCGGTCAATCAGCCCCAGCATTTT. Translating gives CASSLSVNQPQHF.

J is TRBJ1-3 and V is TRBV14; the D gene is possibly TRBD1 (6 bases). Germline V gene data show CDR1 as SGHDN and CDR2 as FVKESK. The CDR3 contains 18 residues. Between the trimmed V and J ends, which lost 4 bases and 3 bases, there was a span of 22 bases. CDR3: CASSLFPPQGLFGNTIYF. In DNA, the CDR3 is TGTGCCAGCAGCCTCTTTCCGCCACAGGGTCTTTTTGGAAACACCATATATTTT.

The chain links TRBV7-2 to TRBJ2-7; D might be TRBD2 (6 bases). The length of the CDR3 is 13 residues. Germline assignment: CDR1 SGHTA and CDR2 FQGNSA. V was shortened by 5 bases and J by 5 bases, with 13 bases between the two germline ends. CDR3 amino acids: CASSAGPGDEQYF. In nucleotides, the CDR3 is TGTGCCAGCAGCGCGGGACCCGGAGACGAGCAGTACTTC. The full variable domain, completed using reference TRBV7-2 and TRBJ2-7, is GAGVSQSPSNKVTEKGKDVELRCDPISGHTALYWYRQSLGQGLEFLIYFQGNSAPDKSGLPSDRFSAERTGGSVSTLTIQRTQQEDSAVYLCASSAGPGDEQYFGPGTRLTVT.

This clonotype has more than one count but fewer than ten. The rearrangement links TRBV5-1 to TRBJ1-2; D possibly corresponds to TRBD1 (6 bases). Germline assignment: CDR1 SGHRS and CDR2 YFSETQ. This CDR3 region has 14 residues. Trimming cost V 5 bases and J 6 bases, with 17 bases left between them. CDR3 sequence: CASSPRTESHGYTF. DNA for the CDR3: TGCGCCAGCAGTCCCCGGACAGAGAGCCATGGCTACACCTTC.

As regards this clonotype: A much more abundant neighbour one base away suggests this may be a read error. As DNA, the CDR3 is TGTGTCAGCAGCCCCAAACGAGGAGATACGCAGTATTTT. Its translation: CVSSPKRGDTQYF. V gene TRBV4-2 combines with J gene TRBJ2-3; D unresolved. CDR1 LGHNA and CDR2 YNFKEQ come from the germline V gene. The length of the CDR3 is 13 residues.

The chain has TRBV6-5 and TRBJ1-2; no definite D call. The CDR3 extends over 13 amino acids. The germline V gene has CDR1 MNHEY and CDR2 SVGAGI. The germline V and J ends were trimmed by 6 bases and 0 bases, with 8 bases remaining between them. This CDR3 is CASSRTSNYGYTF. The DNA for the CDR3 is TGTGCCAGCAGCCGGACGTCTAACTATGGCTACACCTTC.